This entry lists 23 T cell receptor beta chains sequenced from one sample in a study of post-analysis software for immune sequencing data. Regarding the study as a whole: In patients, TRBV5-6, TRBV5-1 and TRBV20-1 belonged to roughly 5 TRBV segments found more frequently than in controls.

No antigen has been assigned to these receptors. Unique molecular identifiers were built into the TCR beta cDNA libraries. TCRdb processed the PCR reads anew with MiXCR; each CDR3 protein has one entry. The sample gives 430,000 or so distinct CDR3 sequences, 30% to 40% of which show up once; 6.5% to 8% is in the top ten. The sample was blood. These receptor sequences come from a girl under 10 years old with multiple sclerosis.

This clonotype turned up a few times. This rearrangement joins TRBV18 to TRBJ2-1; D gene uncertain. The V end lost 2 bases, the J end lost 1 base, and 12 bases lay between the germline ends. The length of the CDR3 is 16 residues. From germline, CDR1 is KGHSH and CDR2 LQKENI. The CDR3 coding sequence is TGTGCCAGCTCACCAATAATGGGCCCTTCCTACAATGAGCAGTTCTTC. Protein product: CASSPIMGPSYNEQFF.

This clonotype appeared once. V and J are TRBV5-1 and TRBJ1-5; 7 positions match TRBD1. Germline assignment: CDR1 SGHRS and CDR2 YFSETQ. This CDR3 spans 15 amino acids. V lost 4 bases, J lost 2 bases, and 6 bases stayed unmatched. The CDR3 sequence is CASSKSGQGNQPQHF. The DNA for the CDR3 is TGCGCCAGCAGCAAGAGCGGACAGGGCAATCAGCCCCAGCATTTT.

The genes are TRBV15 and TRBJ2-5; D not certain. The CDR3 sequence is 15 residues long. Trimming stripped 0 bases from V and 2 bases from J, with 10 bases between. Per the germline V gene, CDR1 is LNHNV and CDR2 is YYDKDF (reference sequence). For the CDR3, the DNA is TGTGCCACCAGCAGAGATCGGAGTAGACAAGAGACCCAGTACTTC. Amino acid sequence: CATSRDRSRQETQYF. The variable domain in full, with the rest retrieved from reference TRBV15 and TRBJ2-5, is DAMVIQNPRYQVTQFGKPVTLSCSQTLNHNVMYWYQQKSSQAPKLLFHYYDKDFNNEADTPDNFQSRRPNTSFCFLDIRSPGLGDTAMYLCATSRDRSRQETQYFGPGTRLLVL.

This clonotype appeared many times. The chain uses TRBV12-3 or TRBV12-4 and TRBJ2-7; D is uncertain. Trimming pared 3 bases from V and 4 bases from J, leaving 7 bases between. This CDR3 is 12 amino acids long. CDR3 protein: CASSFGQYEQYF. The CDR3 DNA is TGTGCCAGCAGTTTCGGTCAGTACGAGCAGTACTTC.

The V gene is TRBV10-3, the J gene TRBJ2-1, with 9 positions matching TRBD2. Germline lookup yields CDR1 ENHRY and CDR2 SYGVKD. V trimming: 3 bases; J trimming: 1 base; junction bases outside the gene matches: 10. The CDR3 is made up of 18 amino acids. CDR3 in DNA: TGTGCCATCAGTGATGGGGCGGGAGGGCCCCTATCCTACAATGAGCAGTTCTTC. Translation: CAISDGAGGPLSYNEQFF.

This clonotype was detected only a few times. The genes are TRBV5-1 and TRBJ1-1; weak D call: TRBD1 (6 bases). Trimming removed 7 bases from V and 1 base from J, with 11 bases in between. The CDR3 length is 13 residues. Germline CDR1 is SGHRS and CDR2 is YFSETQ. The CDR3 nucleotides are TGCGCCAGCGGGGGGGGCTCGAACACTGAAGCTTTCTTT. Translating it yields CASGGGSNTEAFF. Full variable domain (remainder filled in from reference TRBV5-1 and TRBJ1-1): KAGVTQTPRYLIKTRGQQVTLSCSPISGHRSVSWYQQTPGQGLQFLFEYFSETQRNKGNFPGRFSGRQFSNSRSEMNVSTLELGDSALYLCASGGGSNTEAFFGQGTRLTVV.

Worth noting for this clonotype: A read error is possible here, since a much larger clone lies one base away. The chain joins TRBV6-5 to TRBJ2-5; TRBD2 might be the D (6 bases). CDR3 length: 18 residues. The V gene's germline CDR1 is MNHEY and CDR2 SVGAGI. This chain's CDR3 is CAGSYRTTSGPTQETQYF. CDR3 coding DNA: TGTGCCGGCAGTTATAGGACTACCTCGGGCCCGACACAAGAGACCCAGTACTTC.

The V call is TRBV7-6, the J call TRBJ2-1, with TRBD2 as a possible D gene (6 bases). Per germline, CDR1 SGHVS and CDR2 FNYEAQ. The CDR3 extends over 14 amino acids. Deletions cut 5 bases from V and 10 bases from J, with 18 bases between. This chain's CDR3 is CASSIPSSGSEQFF. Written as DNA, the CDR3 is TGTGCCAGCAGCATACCAAGCTCCGGGAGCGAGCAGTTCTTC.

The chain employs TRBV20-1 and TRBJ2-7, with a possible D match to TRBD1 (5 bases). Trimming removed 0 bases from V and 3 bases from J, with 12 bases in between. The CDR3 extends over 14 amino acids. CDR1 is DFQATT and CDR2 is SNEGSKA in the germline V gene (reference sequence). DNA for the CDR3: TGCAGTGCTAGAGAGGACGGAAGGGGCTACGAGCAGTACTTC. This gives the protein CSAREDGRGYEQYF.

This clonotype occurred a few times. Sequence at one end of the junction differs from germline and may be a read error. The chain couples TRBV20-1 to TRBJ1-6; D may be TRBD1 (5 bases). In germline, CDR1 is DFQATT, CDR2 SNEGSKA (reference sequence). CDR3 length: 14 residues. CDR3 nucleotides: TGCAGAGCTAGGGGCAACACTCCTAATTCACCCCTCCACTTT. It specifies CRARGNTPNSPLHF.

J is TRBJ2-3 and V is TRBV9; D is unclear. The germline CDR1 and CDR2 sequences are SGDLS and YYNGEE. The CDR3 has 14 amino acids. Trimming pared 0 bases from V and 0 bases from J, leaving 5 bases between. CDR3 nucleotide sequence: TGTGCCAGCAGCGTAGTTCACAGCACAGATACGCAGTATTTT. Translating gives CASSVVHSTDTQYF.

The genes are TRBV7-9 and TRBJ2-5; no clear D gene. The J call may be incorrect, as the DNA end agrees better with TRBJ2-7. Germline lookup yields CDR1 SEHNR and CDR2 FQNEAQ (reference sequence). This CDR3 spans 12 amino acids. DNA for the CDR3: TGTGCCAGCAGCTTAGTGGCTGGCGAGCAGTACTTC. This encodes CASSLVAGEQYF.

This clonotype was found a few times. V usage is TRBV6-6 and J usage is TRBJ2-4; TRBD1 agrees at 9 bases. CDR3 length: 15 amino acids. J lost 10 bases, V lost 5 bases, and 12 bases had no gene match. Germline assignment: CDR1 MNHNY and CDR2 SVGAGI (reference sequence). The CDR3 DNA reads TGTGCCAGCAGTCCGGGACAGGGCCCGAGGGGGATTCAGTACTTC. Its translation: CASSPGQGPRGIQYF.

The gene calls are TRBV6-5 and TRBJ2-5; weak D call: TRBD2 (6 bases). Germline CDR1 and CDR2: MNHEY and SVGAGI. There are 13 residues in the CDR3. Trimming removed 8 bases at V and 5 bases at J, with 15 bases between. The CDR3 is CASSSLGGETQYF. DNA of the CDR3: TGTGCCAGCTCCTCTCTGGGGGGTGAGACCCAGTACTTC.

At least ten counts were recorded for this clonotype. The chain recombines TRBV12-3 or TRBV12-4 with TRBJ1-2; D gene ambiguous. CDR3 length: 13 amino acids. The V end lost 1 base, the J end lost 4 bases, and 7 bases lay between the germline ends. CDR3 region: CASSLGTGYGYTF. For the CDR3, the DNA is TGTGCCAGCAGTTTAGGGACGGGCTATGGCTACACCTTC.

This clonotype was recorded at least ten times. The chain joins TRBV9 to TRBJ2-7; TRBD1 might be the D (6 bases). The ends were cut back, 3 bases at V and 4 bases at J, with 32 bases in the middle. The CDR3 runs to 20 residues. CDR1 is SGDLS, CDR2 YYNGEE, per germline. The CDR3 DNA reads TGTGCCAGCAGCGACGCCGCCGGGACAAGCGACCCTACTTTGAGATACGAGCAGTACTTC. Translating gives CASSDAAGTSDPTLRYEQYF.

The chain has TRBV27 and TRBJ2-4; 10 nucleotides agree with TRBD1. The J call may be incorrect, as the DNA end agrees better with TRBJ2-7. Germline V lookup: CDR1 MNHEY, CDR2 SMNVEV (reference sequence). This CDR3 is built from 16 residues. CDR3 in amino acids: CASSLSRGTGVYEQYF. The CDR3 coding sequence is TGTGCCAGCAGTTTATCCCGCGGGACAGGGGTCTACGAGCAGTACTTC.

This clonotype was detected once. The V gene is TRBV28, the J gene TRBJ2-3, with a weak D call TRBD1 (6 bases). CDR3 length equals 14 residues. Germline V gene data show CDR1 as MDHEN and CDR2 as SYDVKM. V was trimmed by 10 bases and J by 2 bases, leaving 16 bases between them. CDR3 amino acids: CAIMGARDTDTQYF. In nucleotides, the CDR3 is TGTGCCATTATGGGGGCCCGAGACACAGATACGCAGTATTTT.

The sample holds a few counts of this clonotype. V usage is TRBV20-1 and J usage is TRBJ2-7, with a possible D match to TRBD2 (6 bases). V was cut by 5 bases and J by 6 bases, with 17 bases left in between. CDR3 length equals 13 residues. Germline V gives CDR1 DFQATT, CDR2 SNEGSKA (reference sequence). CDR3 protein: CSAGDSRRAEQYF. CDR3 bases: TGCAGTGCTGGGGACTCCCGAAGGGCCGAGCAGTACTTC.

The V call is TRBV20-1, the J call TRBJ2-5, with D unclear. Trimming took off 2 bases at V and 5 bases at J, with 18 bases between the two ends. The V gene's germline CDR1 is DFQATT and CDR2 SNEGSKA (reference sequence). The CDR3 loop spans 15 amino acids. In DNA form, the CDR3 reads TGCAGTGCTAGACATTCACGGCTGGTCCGGGAGACCCAGTACTTC. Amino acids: CSARHSRLVRETQYF.

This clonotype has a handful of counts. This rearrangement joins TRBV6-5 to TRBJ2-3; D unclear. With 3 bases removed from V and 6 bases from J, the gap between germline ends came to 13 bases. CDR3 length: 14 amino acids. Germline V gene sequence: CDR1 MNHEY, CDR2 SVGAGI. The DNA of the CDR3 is TGTGCCAGCAGTTATGGCTGGTCTTCCGATACGCAGTATTTT. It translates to CASSYGWSSDTQYF.

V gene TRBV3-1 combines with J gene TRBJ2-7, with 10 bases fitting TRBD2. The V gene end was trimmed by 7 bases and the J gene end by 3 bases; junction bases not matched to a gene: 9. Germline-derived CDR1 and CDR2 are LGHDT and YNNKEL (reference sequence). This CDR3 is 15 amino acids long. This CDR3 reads CASNRPLAGIYEQYF. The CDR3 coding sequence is TGTGCCAGCAACCGCCCACTAGCGGGGATCTACGAGCAGTACTTC.

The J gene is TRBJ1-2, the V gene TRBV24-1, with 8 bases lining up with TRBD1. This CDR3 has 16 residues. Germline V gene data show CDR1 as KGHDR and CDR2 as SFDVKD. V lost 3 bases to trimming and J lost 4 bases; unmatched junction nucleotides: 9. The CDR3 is CATSDPLRTGIYGYTF. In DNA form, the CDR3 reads TGTGCCACCAGTGATCCGCTCCGGACAGGGATCTATGGCTACACCTTC.